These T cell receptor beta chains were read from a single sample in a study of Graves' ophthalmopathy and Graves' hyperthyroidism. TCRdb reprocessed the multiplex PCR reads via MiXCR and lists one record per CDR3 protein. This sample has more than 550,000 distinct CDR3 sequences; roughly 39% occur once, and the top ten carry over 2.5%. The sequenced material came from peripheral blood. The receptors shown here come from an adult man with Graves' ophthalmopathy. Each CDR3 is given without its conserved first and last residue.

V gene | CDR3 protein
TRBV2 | ASSDQSRGYT
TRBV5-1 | ASSEVTDEKLF
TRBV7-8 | ASSFGWEQY
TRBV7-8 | ASSLRDGRGFGANVLT
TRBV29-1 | SLGTGSFNTEAF
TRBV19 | ASSIRATSLEQY
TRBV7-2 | AWSLGQTYEQY
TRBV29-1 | SVVNTSWETQGFYGYT
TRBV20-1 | SAPTPGEKLF
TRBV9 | ASSVPRGSGANVLT
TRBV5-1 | ASSLERDNLLPNTGELF
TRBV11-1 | ASSLGQAYEEY
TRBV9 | ASSESGDDSRGYT
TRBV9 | ASSHYPDSAYEQY
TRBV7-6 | ASSLGPESSYEQY
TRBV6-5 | ASSESSGRATGEQY
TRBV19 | ASSIGASGSYEQY
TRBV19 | ASMQGNGYT
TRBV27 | ASSSTGGAANVLT